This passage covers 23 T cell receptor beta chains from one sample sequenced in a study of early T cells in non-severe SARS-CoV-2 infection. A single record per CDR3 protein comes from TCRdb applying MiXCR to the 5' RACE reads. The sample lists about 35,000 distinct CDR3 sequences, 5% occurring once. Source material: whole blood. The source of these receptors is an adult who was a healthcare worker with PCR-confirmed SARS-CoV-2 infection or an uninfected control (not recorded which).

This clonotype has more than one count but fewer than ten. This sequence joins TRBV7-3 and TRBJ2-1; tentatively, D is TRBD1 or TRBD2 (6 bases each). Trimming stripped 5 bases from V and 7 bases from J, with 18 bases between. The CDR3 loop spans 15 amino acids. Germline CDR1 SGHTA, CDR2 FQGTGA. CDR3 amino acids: CASSRQEGTWNEQFF. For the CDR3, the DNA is TGTGCCAGCAGCAGACAGGAGGGCACCTGGAATGAGCAGTTCTTC.

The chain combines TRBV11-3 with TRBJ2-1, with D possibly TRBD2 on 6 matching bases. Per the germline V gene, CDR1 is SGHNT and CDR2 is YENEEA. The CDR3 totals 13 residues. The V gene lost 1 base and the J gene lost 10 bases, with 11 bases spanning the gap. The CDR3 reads CASSLGGLGEQFF. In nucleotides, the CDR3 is TGTGCCAGCAGCTTAGGGGGACTGGGAGAGCAGTTCTTC. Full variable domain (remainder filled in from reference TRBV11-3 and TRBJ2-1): EAGVVQSPRYKIIEKKQPVAFWCNPISGHNTLYWYLQNLGQGPELLIRYENEEAVDDSQLPKDRFSAERLKGVDSTLKIQPAELGDSAVYLCASSLGGLGEQFFGPGTRLTVL.

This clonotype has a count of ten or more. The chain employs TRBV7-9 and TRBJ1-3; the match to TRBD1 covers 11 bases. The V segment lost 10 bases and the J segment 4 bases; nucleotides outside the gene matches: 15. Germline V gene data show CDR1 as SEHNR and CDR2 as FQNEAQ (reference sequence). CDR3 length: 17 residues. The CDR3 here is CATSPGQGAIEGNTIYF. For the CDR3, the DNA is TGTGCCACCTCCCCCGGACAGGGGGCTATCGAAGGAAACACCATATATTTT.

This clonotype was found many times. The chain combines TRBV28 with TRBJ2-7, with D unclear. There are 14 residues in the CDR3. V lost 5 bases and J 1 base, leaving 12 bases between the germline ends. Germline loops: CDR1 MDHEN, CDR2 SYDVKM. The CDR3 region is CASSESRISYEQYF. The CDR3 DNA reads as TGTGCCAGCAGTGAAAGTCGTATTTCCTACGAGCAGTACTTC.

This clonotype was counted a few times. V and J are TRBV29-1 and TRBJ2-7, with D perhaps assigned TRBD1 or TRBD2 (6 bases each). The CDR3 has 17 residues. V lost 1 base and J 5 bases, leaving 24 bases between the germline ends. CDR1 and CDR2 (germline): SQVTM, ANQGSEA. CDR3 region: CSVEVIVGGRPGNEQYF. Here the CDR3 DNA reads TGCAGCGTTGAAGTGATCGTGGGGGGCCGACCAGGGAACGAGCAGTACTTC.

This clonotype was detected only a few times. The CDR3 sequence is CASSLGLETYEQYF. The CDR3 coding sequence is TGTGCCAGCAGCTTAGGCCTGGAGACCTACGAGCAGTACTTC. V usage is TRBV7-2 and J usage is TRBJ2-7; D is uncertain. CDR1 is SGHTA, CDR2 FQGNSA, per germline. This CDR3 has 14 amino acids. With 1 base removed from V and 2 bases from J, the gap between germline ends came to 9 bases.

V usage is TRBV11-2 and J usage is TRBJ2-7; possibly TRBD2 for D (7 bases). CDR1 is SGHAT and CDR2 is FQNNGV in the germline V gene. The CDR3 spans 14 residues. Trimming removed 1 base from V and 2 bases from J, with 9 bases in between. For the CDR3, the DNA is TGTGCCAGCAGCTTAGGCGGGGGCCCCTACGAGCAGTACTTC. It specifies CASSLGGGPYEQYF.

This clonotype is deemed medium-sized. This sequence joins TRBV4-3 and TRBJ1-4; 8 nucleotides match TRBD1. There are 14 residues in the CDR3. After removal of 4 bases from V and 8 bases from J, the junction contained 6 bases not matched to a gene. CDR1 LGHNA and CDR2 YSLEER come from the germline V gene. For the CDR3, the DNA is TGCGCCAGCAGCCCTGACAGGGGACGGGAAAAACTGTTTTTT. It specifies CASSPDRGREKLFF.

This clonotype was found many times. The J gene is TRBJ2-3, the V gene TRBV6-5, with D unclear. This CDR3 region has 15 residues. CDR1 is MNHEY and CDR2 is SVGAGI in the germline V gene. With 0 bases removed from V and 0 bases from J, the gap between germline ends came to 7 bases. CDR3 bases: TGTGCCAGCAGTTACTCGGAAATTAGCACAGATACGCAGTATTTT. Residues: CASSYSEISTDTQYF.

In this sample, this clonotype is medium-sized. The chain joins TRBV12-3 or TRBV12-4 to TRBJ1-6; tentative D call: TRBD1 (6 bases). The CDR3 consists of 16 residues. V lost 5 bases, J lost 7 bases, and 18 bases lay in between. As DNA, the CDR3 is TGTGCCAGCAGTGGAATCTTGGGACAAGGGAATTCACCCCTCCACTTT. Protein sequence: CASSGILGQGNSPLHF.

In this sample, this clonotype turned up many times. The CDR3 nucleotides read TGCAGTGCCGGAACTGGGGGGGGCTCCTACAATGAGCAGTTCTTC. Protein: CSAGTGGGSYNEQFF. V is TRBV20-1 and J is TRBJ2-1; TRBD2 agrees at 7 bases. The germline gives CDR1 DFQATT, CDR2 SNEGSKA (reference sequence). The CDR3 sequence is 15 residues long. The junction had 8 bases not matched to a gene; V was cut back by 6 bases and J by 0 bases.

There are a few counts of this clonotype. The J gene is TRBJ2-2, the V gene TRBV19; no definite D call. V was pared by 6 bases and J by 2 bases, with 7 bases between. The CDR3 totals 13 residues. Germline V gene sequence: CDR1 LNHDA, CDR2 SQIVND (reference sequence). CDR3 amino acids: CASRIQNTGELFF. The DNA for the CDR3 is TGTGCCAGTAGGATACAAAACACCGGGGAGCTGTTTTTT.

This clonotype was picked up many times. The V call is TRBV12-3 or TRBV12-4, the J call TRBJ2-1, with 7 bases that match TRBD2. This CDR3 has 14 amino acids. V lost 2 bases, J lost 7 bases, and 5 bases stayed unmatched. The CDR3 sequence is CASSLMGAGNEQFF. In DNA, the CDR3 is TGTGCCAGCAGTTTAATGGGAGCGGGAAATGAGCAGTTCTTC.

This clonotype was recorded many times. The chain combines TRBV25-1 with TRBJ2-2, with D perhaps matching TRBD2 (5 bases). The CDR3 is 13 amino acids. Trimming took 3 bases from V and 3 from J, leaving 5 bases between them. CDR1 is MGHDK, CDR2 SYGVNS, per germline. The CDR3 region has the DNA TGTGCCAGCAGTGAGAGGGACACCGGGGAGCTGTTTTTT. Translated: CASSERDTGELFF.

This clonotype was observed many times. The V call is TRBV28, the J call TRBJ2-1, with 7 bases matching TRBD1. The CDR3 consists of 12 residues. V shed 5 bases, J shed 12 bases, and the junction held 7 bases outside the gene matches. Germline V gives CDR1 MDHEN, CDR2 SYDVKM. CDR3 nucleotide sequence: TGTGCCAGCAGTGCGACAGGGAAAAGGCAGTTCTTC. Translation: CASSATGKRQFF.

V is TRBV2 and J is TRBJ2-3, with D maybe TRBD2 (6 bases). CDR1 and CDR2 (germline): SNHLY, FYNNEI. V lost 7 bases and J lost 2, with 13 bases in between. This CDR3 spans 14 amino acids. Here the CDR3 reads CASTRDSDTDTQYF. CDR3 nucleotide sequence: TGTGCCAGCACCCGGGACTCCGACACAGATACGCAGTATTTT.

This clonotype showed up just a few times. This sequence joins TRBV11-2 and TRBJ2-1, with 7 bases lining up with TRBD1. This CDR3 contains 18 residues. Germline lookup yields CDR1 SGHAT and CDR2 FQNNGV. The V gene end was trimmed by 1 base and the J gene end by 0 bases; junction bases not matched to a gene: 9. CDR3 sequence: CASSLVRGLLSSYNEQFF. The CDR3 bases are TGTGCCAGCAGCTTAGTGAGGGGGCTCCTGAGCTCCTACAATGAGCAGTTCTTC.

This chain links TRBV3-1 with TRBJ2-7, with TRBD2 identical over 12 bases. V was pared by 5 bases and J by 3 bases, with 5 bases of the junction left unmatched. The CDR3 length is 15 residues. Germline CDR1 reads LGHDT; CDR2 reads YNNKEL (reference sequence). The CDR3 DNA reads TGTGCCAGCAGCGATACTAGCGGGGGGATCTACGAGCAGTACTTC. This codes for CASSDTSGGIYEQYF.

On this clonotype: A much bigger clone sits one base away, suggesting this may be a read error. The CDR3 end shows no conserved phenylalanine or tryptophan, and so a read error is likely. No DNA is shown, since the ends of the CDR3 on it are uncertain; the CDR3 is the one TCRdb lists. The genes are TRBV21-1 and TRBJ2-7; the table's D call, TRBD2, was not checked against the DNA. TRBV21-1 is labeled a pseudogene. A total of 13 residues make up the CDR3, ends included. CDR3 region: CASSGPVSYEQYS.

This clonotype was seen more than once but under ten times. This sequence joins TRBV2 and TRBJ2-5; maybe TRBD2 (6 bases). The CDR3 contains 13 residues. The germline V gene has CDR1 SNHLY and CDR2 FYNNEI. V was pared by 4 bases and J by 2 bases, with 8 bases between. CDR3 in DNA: TGTGCCAGCAGTGGACGGGGGCAAGAGACCCAGTACTTC. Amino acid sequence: CASSGRGQETQYF.

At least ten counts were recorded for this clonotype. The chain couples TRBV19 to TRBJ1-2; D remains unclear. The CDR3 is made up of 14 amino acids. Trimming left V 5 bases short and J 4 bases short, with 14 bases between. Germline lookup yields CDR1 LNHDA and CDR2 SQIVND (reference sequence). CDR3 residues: CASSAQATSYGYTF. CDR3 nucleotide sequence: TGTGCCAGTAGTGCCCAGGCCACGAGCTATGGCTACACCTTC.

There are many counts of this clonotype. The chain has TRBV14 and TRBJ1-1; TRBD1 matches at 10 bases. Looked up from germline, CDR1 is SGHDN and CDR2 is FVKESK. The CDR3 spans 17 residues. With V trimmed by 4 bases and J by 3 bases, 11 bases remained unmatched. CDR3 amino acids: CASSPGTGVRWDTEAFF. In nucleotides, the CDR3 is TGTGCCAGCAGCCCGGGGACAGGGGTTAGGTGGGACACTGAAGCTTTCTTT.

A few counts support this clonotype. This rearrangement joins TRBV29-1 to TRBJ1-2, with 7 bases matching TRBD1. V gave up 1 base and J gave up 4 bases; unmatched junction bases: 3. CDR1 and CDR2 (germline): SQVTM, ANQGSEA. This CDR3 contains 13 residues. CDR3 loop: CSVEVRDSYGYTF. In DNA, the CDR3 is TGCAGCGTTGAAGTTCGGGACAGCTATGGCTACACCTTC.